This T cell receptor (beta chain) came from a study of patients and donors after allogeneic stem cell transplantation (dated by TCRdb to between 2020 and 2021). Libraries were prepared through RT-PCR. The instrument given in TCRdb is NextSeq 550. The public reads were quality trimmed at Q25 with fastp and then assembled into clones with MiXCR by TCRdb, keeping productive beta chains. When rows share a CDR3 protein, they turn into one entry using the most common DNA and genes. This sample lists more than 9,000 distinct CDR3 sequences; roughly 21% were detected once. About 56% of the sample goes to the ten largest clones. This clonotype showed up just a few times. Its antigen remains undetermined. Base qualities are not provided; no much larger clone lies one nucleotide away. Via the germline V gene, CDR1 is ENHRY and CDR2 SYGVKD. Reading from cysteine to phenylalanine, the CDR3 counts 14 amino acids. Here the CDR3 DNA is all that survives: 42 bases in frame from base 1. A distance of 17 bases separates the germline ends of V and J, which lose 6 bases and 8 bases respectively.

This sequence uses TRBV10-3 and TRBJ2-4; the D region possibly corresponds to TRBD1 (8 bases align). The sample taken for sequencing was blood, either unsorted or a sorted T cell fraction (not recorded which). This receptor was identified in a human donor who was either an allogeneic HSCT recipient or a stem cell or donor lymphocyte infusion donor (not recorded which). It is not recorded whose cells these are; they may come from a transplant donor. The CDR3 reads CAIRDGQGGDIQYF. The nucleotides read TGTGCCATCAGGGATGGACAGGGAGGGGACATTCAGTACTTC.